The clone carrying this T cell receptor (beta chain) was found many times. Its antigen is unknown. Germline values: CDR1 DFQATT, CDR2 SNEGSKA (reference sequence). This CDR3 is 13 amino acids long. Unmatched junction bases numbered 2, after V lost 2 bases and J lost 2 bases. The source of the sample is a study of CD8 T cells in ankylosing spondylitis. Points from the study as a whole: Blood from ankylosing spondylitis patients appeared to carry a characteristic roughly 8-variant TCR beta motif.

Each CDR3 protein is one row after TCRdb ran MiXCR on the 5' RACE reads. In the table there are 200,000 to 250,000 distinct CDR3 sequences, around 11% of which are singletons. The chain is built from TRBV20-1 and TRBJ2-7, with TRBD1 identical over 8 bases. The sample consisted of blood, either unsorted or a sorted T cell fraction (not recorded which). This clonotype originated in a male donor with ankylosing spondylitis or in good health (not recorded which). The CDR3 region has the DNA TGCAGTGCTAGAACAGGGGGGACCTACGAGCAGTACTTC. This encodes CSARTGGTYEQYF.